This T cell receptor (beta chain) was found in a study of a mutant IDH1 vaccine in newly diagnosed glioma. For the study at large: Treated patients showed a male proportion of around 62%, a female proportion of about 40%, and a mean age of around 40 years. Previous care, which was radiotherapy, temozolomide, or both, most often involved both.

The time point denotes: week 5, during vaccination. What each vaccine dose contained was 300 ug of mutant IDH1 20-mer peptide, accompanied by topical imiquimod. Every donor had a new WHO grade 3 or 4 astrocytoma that was IDH1-mutant, with loss of nuclear ATRX. As to this clone: What it recognizes is unknown.

Measured with immunoSEQ multiplex PCR; TCRdb has only the in-frame clones, and not every one. The repertoire holds fewer than 40,000 clones, with about 84% as singletons. Trimming removed 2 bases from V and 2 bases from J, with 15 bases in between. CDR1 is SEHNR, CDR2 FQNEAQ, per germline (reference sequence). The CDR3 has 16 amino acids. Findings of the study overall: The authors found pseudoprogression apparently unrelated to changes in top peripheral T cell clonotypes.

This rearrangement joins TRBV7-9 to TRBJ1-2; weak D call: TRBD1 (5 bases). Sequencing used PBMCs, obtained from a glioma patient whose treatment included an IDH1 peptide vaccine. The clonotype comes from a man aged 40-50 years with glioma. For the CDR3, the DNA is TGTGCCAGCAGCTTAAGGTCGACAGAGATAAACTATGGCTACACCTTC. It specifies CASSLRSTEINYGYTF.